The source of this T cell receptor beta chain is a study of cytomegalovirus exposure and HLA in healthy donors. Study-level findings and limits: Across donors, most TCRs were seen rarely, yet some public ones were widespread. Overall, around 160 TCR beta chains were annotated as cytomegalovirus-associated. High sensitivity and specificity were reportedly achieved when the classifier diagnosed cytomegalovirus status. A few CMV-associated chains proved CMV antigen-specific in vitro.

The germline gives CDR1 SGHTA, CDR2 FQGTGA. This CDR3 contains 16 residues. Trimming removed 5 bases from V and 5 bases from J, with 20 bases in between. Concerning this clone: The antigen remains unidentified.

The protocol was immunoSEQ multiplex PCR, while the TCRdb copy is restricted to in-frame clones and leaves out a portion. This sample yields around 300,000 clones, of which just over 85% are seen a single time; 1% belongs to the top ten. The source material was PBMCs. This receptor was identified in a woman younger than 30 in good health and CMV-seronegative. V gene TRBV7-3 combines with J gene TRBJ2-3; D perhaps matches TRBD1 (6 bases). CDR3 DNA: TGTGCCAGCAGCCAGGGGTCCTTCCCTCTGGAAGATACGCAGTATTTT. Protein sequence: CASSQGSFPLEDTQYF.